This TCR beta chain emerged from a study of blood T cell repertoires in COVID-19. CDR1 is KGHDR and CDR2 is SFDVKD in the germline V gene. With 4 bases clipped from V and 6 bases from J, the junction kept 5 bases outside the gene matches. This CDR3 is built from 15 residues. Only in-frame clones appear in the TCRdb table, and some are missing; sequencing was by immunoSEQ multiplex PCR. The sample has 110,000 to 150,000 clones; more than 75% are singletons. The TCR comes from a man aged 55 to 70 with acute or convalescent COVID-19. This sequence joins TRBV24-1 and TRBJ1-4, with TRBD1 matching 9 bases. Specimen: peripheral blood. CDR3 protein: CATSETTGGDEKLFF. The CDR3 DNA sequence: TGTGCCACCAGTGAAACTACAGGGGGCGATGAAAAACTGTTTTTT.